The table lists the clone carrying this T cell receptor (beta chain) with a few counts. Its antigen remains unknown. This specimen comes from a study of identical twins. In TCRdb, the 5' RACE reads were re-called with MiXCR into one record per CDR3 protein. The table records around 480,000 distinct CDR3 sequences, approximately 15% of them present only once. The CDR3 totals 12 residues. CDR1 is SGHTA and CDR2 is FQGNSA in the germline V gene. Trimming took 2 bases from V and 13 from J; bases not matched to a gene: 4. General study findings and limits: Invariant MAIT and iNKT cells are populations that could partly confound zero-insertion analyses. Researchers reported excess low generation probability among twin-shared out-of-frame alpha sequences. In beta out-of-frame sequences, the excess sharing between twins was weaker.

The sample also formed part of further work on yellow fever vaccine responses in identical twins. That study reports: Twins reportedly mounted vaccine T cell responses that seemed partly convergent, partly personalized.

The receptor's source is a woman under 30 in good health. Sequences were obtained from CD4+ T cells sorted from blood. The V call is TRBV7-2, the J call TRBJ2-1, with TRBD2 matching 8 bases. Here the CDR3 DNA reads TGTGCCAGCAGCTTAAAGGGACTAGGACAGTTCTTC. This codes for CASSLKGLGQFF.